This passage covers 3 T cell receptor beta chains from one sample sequenced in a study of T-cell reconstitution after alpha-beta-depleted transplantation in children. For TCRbeta, the library was prepared with unique molecular identifiers. TCRdb processed the PCR reads anew with MiXCR; each CDR3 protein has one entry. Of about 980,000 distinct CDR3 sequences listed, roughly 29% are singletons. The sample consisted of PBMCs, mostly from graft donor cells, taken 360 days after TCRalphabeta/CD19-depleted stem cell transplant. These receptors all come from a boy under three years old who had a stem cell transplant for SCID, so the T cells may come from the graft donor.

The chain is built from TRBV20-1 and TRBJ2-7; no reliable D call. The CDR3 covers 14 residues. V lost 5 bases, J lost 2 bases, and 16 bases lay in between. Germline CDR1 reads DFQATT; CDR2 reads SNEGSKA (reference sequence). CDR3 DNA: TGCAGTGCTCCTGTTGGGTCCCCGCCCTACGAGCAGTACTTC. This encodes CSAPVGSPPYEQYF.

This clonotype was detected a few times. The rearrangement joins TRBV10-3 to TRBJ1-5, with D unresolved. V was shortened by 11 bases and J by 3 bases, with 11 bases between the two germline ends. There are 12 residues in the CDR3. The V gene's germline CDR1 is ENHRY and CDR2 SYGVKD. In DNA form, the CDR3 reads TGTGCCGTAGGCCGGGACAATCAGCCCCAGCATTTT. This codes for CAVGRDNQPQHF.

Only a few counts were recorded for this clonotype. The genes are TRBV7-8 and TRBJ1-1, with D maybe TRBD1 (6 bases). CDR3 length: 16 residues. The V gene lost 1 base and the J gene lost 6 bases, with 18 bases spanning the gap. The germline gives CDR1 SGHVS, CDR2 FQNEAQ. The chain's CDR3 is CASSLVGAGVTAEAFF. As DNA, the CDR3 is TGTGCCAGCAGCTTAGTGGGGGCAGGGGTTACGGCTGAAGCTTTCTTT. Combining the CDR3 with reference TRBV7-8 and TRBJ1-1 gives the whole variable domain GAGVSQSPRYKVAKRGQDVALRCDPISGHVSLFWYQQALGQGPEFLTYFQNEAQLDKSGLPSDRFFAERPEGSVSTLKIQRTQQEDSAVYLCASSLVGAGVTAEAFFGQGTRLTVV.